Following are 5 T cell receptor beta chains from one sample sequenced in a study of cytomegalovirus exposure and HLA in healthy donors. Method: immunoSEQ multiplex PCR; TCRdb's copy keeps in-frame clones and lacks some. Altogether around 60,000 clones are present, about 92% being singletons, with the ten largest covering over 1%. Sequencing was carried out using PBMCs. The receptor set was obtained from a woman aged 18 to 35 in good health and CMV-seronegative.

The chain is built from TRBV18 and TRBJ1-1; TRBD1 is a possible D gene (5 bases). There are 15 residues in the CDR3. Trimming took 5 bases from V and 7 from J, leaving 20 bases between them. CDR1 and CDR2 (germline): KGHSH, LQKENI. In DNA form, the CDR3 reads TGTGCCAGCTCAGCCACTCTGCAGGGTAGGAGTGAAGCTTTCTTT. Encoded protein: CASSATLQGRSEAFF.

The chain joins TRBV6-1 to TRBJ2-5; 8 bases are shared with TRBD1. The germline gives CDR1 MNHNS, CDR2 SASEGT. J was trimmed by 1 base and V by 6 bases; bases with no gene match: 4. CDR3 length: 14 amino acids. DNA of the CDR3: TGTGCCAGCAGAGAGCAGGGGGCCCAAGAGACCCAGTACTTC. Its protein is CASREQGAQETQYF.

The V and J genes are TRBV7-9 and TRBJ2-7; D is perhaps TRBD1 (5 bases). The CDR3 contains 14 residues. Per the germline V gene, CDR1 is SEHNR and CDR2 is FQNEAQ (reference sequence). V dropped 1 base and J dropped 1 base, with 8 bases sitting between them. The CDR3 region has the DNA TGTGCCAGCAGCTTAGGAGGACATTCCTACGAGCAGTACTTC. Encoded protein: CASSLGGHSYEQYF.

Points on this clone: It is unclear where the CDR3 begins or ends on the DNA, so no DNA is shown, and the CDR3 is as TCRdb lists it. V usage is TRBV7-5 and J usage is TRBJ2-7; the DNA was not used to check the table's D call, TRBD2. TRBV7-5 is a listed pseudogene. The CDR3 is 13 amino acids in total, end residues counted. CDR3 amino acids: CARSLMYSCEQYF.

The chain carries TRBV6-1 and TRBJ2-7, with a tentative D call TRBD1 (5 bases). The CDR3 is 15 amino acids. The germline V and J ends were trimmed by 1 base and 2 bases, with 12 bases remaining between them. In germline, CDR1 is MNHNS, CDR2 SASEGT. The CDR3 region is CASSEGLQGPYEQYF. The DNA of the CDR3 is TGTGCCAGCAGTGAAGGTCTTCAGGGCCCCTACGAGCAGTACTTC.